This TCR beta chain was sequenced in a study of cytomegalovirus exposure and HLA in healthy donors. Whole-study findings and limits: Most TCR sequences proved rare, with some public TCRs found in many donors. In a later analysis, HLA-C alleles had the fewest associated TCRs, DRB1 alleles the most.

The J segment lost 2 bases and the V segment lost 4 bases, leaving 8 bases of the junction unmatched. Per germline, CDR1 ENHRY and CDR2 SYGVKD. This CDR3 comprises 16 residues. Concerning this clone itself: The antigen remains unidentified.

PCR employed 60 Vbeta and 13 Jbeta primers. Original methodology: Later analysis identified tens of millions of unique TCR beta chains, some 10 million shared. Data came from immunoSEQ multiplex PCR; TCRdb stores just in-frame clones and leaves some out. D and trimming were read from the DNA, whereas the V and J calls and clone size are those reported in that table. Its listing shows around 210,000 clones. Sequences were obtained from PBMCs. This rearrangement joins TRBV10-3 to TRBJ2-3, with 8 bases matching TRBD1. The TCR was taken from a woman in her 30s in good health and CMV-seropositive. The CDR3 sequence: CAISAPQTGATDTQYF. The CDR3, as DNA: TGTGCCATCAGTGCTCCTCAGACAGGGGCCACAGATACGCAGTATTTT.